Sequencing of this TCR beta chain was carried out in a study of blood T cell repertoires in COVID-19. In the original processing: Scientists estimated how many nucleated cells there were by amplifying reference gene primers. Libraries were prepared by immunoSEQ multiplex PCR; TCRdb keeps only in-frame clonotypes and omits some of them. V and J calls and clone size follow that table, whereas D and trimming were derived from the DNA. The sample has under 300,000 clones; approximately 88% are singletons. The source material was peripheral blood. The TCR originated in a woman between 40 and 50 years old who had recovered from COVID-19.

Here the CDR3 reads CASSITGSYNEQFF. In DNA form, the CDR3 reads TGTGCCAGTAGTATAACCGGGAGTTACAATGAGCAGTTCTTC. J is TRBJ2-1 and V is TRBV19; D may be TRBD2 (6 bases). Per germline, CDR1 LNHDA and CDR2 SQIVND (reference sequence). Trimming cost V 2 bases and J 4 bases, with 9 bases left between them. There are 14 residues in the CDR3.